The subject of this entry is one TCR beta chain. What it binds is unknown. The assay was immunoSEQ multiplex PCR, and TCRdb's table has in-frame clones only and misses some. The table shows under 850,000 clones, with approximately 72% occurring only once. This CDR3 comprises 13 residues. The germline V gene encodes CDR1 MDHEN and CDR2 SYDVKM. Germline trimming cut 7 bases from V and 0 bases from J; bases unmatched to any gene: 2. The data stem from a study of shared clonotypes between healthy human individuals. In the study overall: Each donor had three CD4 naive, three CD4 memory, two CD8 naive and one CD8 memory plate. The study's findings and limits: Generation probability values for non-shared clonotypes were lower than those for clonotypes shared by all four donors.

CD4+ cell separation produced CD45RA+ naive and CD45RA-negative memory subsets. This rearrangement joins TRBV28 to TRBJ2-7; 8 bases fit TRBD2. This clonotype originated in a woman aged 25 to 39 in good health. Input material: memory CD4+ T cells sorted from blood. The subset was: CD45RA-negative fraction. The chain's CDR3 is CASTAGGSYEQYF. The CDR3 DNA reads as TGTGCCAGCACCGCGGGGGGCTCCTACGAGCAGTACTTC.